The 5 T cell receptor beta chains listed next were all sequenced from one sample in a study of Graves' ophthalmopathy and Graves' hyperthyroidism. Researchers took RNA transcripts and amplified TCR beta CDR3 regions from them. The authors performed first-round RT-PCR with HTBI primers and then a second-round multiplex PCR. A single record per CDR3 protein comes from TCRdb applying MiXCR to the multiplex PCR reads. The sample consists of fewer than 600,000 distinct CDR3 sequences, under 15% of them appearing once. The sample taken for sequencing was blood. The receptor set was obtained from a woman in her twenties or thirties with Graves' ophthalmopathy.

In its sample, this clonotype was seen many times. The rearrangement uses TRBV20-1 and TRBJ2-5; TRBD1 aligns across 9 bases. CDR1 is DFQATT and CDR2 is SNEGSKA in the germline V gene (reference sequence). Germline trimming cut 3 bases from V and 4 bases from J; bases unmatched to any gene: 6. The CDR3 totals 14 residues. CDR3 residues: CSARAGTGRETQYF. CDR3 bases: TGCAGTGCTAGGGCCGGGACAGGGCGAGAGACCCAGTACTTC.

This clonotype was detected many times. The chain employs TRBV29-1 and TRBJ2-6; D is possibly TRBD1 (5 bases). The CDR3 consists of 17 residues. The V gene's germline CDR1 is SQVTM and CDR2 ANQGSEA. V was trimmed by 1 base and J by 0 bases, leaving 13 bases between them. CDR3 sequence reads: CSVEAWTPRSGANVLTF. CDR3 nucleotide sequence: TGCAGCGTTGAAGCCTGGACACCACGCTCTGGGGCCAACGTCCTGACTTTC.

This clonotype has a count of ten or more. V and J are TRBV20-1 and TRBJ2-7, with no clear D. Germline assignment: CDR1 DFQATT and CDR2 SNEGSKA (reference sequence). The CDR3 runs to 11 residues. Trimming stripped 6 bases from V and 2 bases from J, with 8 bases between. CDR3 nucleotide sequence: TGCAGTGCAAAGCGAACCTACGAGCAGTACTTC. Its protein product is CSAKRTYEQYF.

There are many counts of this clonotype. The DNA for the CDR3 is TGCAGTGCCGCTGGACAGGGTGACTATGGCTACACCTTC. It specifies CSAAGQGDYGYTF. This sequence joins TRBV20-1 and TRBJ1-2, with TRBD1 matching over 8 bases. The CDR3 extends over 13 amino acids. The J segment lost 3 bases and the V segment lost 6 bases, leaving 6 bases of the junction unmatched. Germline CDR1 and CDR2: DFQATT and SNEGSKA (reference sequence).

This clonotype has a count of ten or more. CDR3 amino acids: CASSQDRAAEAFF. The DNA of the CDR3 is TGTGCCAGCAGCCAAGACAGGGCAGCTGAAGCTTTCTTT. The V call is TRBV12-3 or TRBV12-4, the J call TRBJ1-1; 7 nucleotides align to TRBD1. The ends lost 6 bases at V and 6 bases at J; junction bases unmatched: 7. The CDR3 is 13 residues long.